These T cell receptor beta chains were read from a single sample in a study of blood T cells in healthy people across ages. A single record per CDR3 protein comes from TCRdb applying MiXCR to the 5' RACE reads. Of around 970,000 distinct CDR3 sequences listed, roughly 51% are singletons. Sequenced: blood. These receptors were collected from a woman aged 55-69 years in good health. Each CDR3 is given with its conserved first and last residue. The D gene is left open where the match is weak. Part of the rows lack a size; the others show once, few, many or a class for expanded clones.

v_call: TRBV28; clone_size: .; j_call: TRBJ1-6; d_call: TRBD1; cdr3_nt: TGTGCCAGCAGTAGTTCCGGGACAGGGGGCGCGGGTTCACCCCTCCACTTT; cdr3_aa: CASSSSGTGGAGSPLHF
v_call: TRBV14; clone_size: .; j_call: TRBJ2-7; d_call: .; cdr3_nt: TGTGCCAGCAGCCAGCCCGGCCTACCTAGTTATCCTTCCTACAATGAGCAGTACTTC; cdr3_aa: CASSQPGLPSYPSYNEQYF
v_call: TRBV29-1; clone_size: .; j_call: TRBJ2-5; d_call: TRBD1; cdr3_nt: TGCAGCGCCGAAGACCCGGGACAGGGGACCCAGTACTTC; cdr3_aa: CSAEDPGQGTQYF
v_call: TRBV14; clone_size: few; j_call: TRBJ2-5; d_call: TRBD2; cdr3_nt: TGTGCCAGCAGCGAGAAACTAGCGGCTCAAGAGACCCAGTACTTC; cdr3_aa: CASSEKLAAQETQYF
v_call: TRBV14; clone_size: .; j_call: TRBJ2-2; d_call: TRBD2; cdr3_nt: TGTGCCAGCAGCCAAAATTTAGCGGGAGTGAACACCGGGGAGCTGTTTTTT; cdr3_aa: CASSQNLAGVNTGELFF
v_call: TRBV7-8; clone_size: .; j_call: TRBJ2-4; d_call: TRBD1; cdr3_nt: TGTGCCAGCAGCTTTTCCGGGACAGGGGGAATTCAGTACTTC; cdr3_aa: CASSFSGTGGIQYF
v_call: TRBV20-1; clone_size: few; j_call: TRBJ1-2; d_call: .; cdr3_nt: TGCAGTGCTACTACGACAGCTTATGGCTACACCTTC; cdr3_aa: CSATTTAYGYTF
v_call: TRBV29-1; clone_size: many; j_call: TRBJ1-5; d_call: .; cdr3_nt: TGCAGCGTCGCTGAGGAAAAAGCTAGCAATCAGCCCCAGCATTTT; cdr3_aa: CSVAEEKASNQPQHF
v_call: TRBV20-1; clone_size: .; j_call: TRBJ2-3; d_call: TRBD2; cdr3_nt: TGCAGTGCCCCCTTTGGCACTAGCGGGAAAGAGGGTACGCAGTATTTT; cdr3_aa: CSAPFGTSGKEGTQYF
v_call: TRBV5-6; clone_size: .; j_call: TRBJ2-3; d_call: .; cdr3_nt: TGTGCCAGCAGCTTTAAAACGGGAGTAGGAGATACGCAGTATTTT; cdr3_aa: CASSFKTGVGDTQYF
v_call: TRBV3-1; clone_size: once; j_call: TRBJ2-1; d_call: .; cdr3_nt: TGTGCCAGCAGCCAAGGTCCCGGGATGAGGAATGAGCAGTTCTTC; cdr3_aa: CASSQGPGMRNEQFF
v_call: TRBV20-1; clone_size: .; j_call: TRBJ2-7; d_call: .; cdr3_nt: TGCAGTGCTAGAGTGAATGCGGGAACCTACGAGCAGTACTTC; cdr3_aa: CSARVNAGTYEQYF
v_call: TRBV4-1; clone_size: once; j_call: TRBJ2-7; d_call: .; cdr3_nt: TGCGCCAGCAGCCGGGGGTCCCTCGATGACCACGAGCAGTACTTC; cdr3_aa: CASSRGSLDDHEQYF
v_call: TRBV20-1; clone_size: few; j_call: TRBJ2-1; d_call: .; cdr3_nt: TGCAGTGCCCTCTATCCTTACAATGAGCAGTTCTTC; cdr3_aa: CSALYPYNEQFF
v_call: TRBV6-6; clone_size: .; j_call: TRBJ2-7; d_call: TRBD2; cdr3_nt: TGTGCCAGCAGCCACAAGCGGGAGAAATCCGAGCAGTACTTC; cdr3_aa: CASSHKREKSEQYF
v_call: TRBV4-3; clone_size: many; j_call: TRBJ2-7; d_call: .; cdr3_nt: TGCGCCAGCAGCCAAGACCGGGCAACAACGGGGCAGTACTTC; cdr3_aa: CASSQDRATTGQYF
v_call: TRBV3-1; clone_size: .; j_call: TRBJ2-2; d_call: TRBD2; cdr3_nt: TGTGCCAGCAGCCAAGGGGGAGGGCCTATCGGGGAGCTGTTTTTT; cdr3_aa: CASSQGGGPIGELFF
v_call: TRBV20-1; clone_size: .; j_call: TRBJ1-6; d_call: TRBD1; cdr3_nt: TGCAGTGCTAGCCGACAGGGACGAAATTCACCCCTCCACTTT; cdr3_aa: CSASRQGRNSPLHF
v_call: TRBV20-1; clone_size: .; j_call: TRBJ1-5; d_call: .; cdr3_nt: TGCAGTGCTAGAGTGGGGGGCAGAGGGCTTCAGCCCCAGCATTTT; cdr3_aa: CSARVGGRGLQPQHF
v_call: TRBV2; clone_size: few; j_call: TRBJ2-7; d_call: .; cdr3_nt: TGTGCCAGCAGTGAACAGGGTTACCACTACGAGCAGTACTTC; cdr3_aa: CASSEQGYHYEQYF
v_call: TRBV9; clone_size: .; j_call: TRBJ2-3; d_call: TRBD2; cdr3_nt: TGTGCCAGCAGCTCCGGGACTAGCGGGAGTGGTACGCAGTATTTT; cdr3_aa: CASSSGTSGSGTQYF
v_call: TRBV7-2; clone_size: .; j_call: TRBJ2-7; d_call: TRBD1; cdr3_nt: TGTGCCAGCAGCTCAAATCCGGGACAGTGGTACGAGCAGTACTTC; cdr3_aa: CASSSNPGQWYEQYF
v_call: TRBV27; clone_size: .; j_call: TRBJ1-2; d_call: .; cdr3_nt: TGTGCCAGCAGGTCATTCAGGTCTAACTATGGCTACACCTTC; cdr3_aa: CASRSFRSNYGYTF
v_call: TRBV28; clone_size: .; j_call: TRBJ2-7; d_call: .; cdr3_nt: TGTGCCAGCAAGGAGGGACAGCTCTACGAGCAGTACTTC; cdr3_aa: CASKEGQLYEQYF
v_call: TRBV6-6; clone_size: few; j_call: TRBJ2-7; d_call: .; cdr3_nt: TGTGCCAGCACGGAGGCCAGGAGCTCCTACGAGCAGTACTTC; cdr3_aa: CASTEARSSYEQYF
v_call: TRBV18; clone_size: few; j_call: TRBJ1-1; d_call: .; cdr3_nt: TGTGCCAGCTCACAGGCGGGTACGAGCACTGAAGCTTTCTTT; cdr3_aa: CASSQAGTSTEAFF
v_call: TRBV3-1; clone_size: few; j_call: TRBJ1-5; d_call: TRBD1; cdr3_nt: TGTGCCAGCAGCACACGGACAGGTTTGAGATCCAATCAGCCCCAGCATTTT; cdr3_aa: CASSTRTGLRSNQPQHF
v_call: TRBV7-9; clone_size: .; j_call: TRBJ1-4; d_call: TRBD1; cdr3_nt: TGTGCCAGCAGCTTAGCCGGGACAGAGACTGAAAAACTGTTTTTT; cdr3_aa: CASSLAGTETEKLFF
v_call: TRBV20-1; clone_size: .; j_call: TRBJ2-7; d_call: .; cdr3_nt: TGCAGTGCTAGCGGGGCGGGCGAGCAGTACTTC; cdr3_aa: CSASGAGEQYF
v_call: TRBV20-1; clone_size: .; j_call: TRBJ2-1; d_call: .; cdr3_nt: TGCAGTGCTAGAGCCTACAATGAGCAGTTCTTC; cdr3_aa: CSARAYNEQFF
v_call: TRBV20-1; clone_size: .; j_call: TRBJ2-7; d_call: .; cdr3_nt: TGCAGTGCTAGGGGCACTTTTTTGGGGAGCTCCTACAATGAGCAGTACTTC; cdr3_aa: CSARGTFLGSSYNEQYF
v_call: TRBV7-2; clone_size: .; j_call: TRBJ2-1; d_call: TRBD2; cdr3_nt: TGTGCCAGCAGCTTCTCCCCTAGGAGCGGGAGGAATAATGAGCAGTTCTTC; cdr3_aa: CASSFSPRSGRNNEQFF
v_call: TRBV7-2; clone_size: .; j_call: TRBJ1-5; d_call: .; cdr3_nt: TGTGCCAGCAGCGTCTACTATAGCAATCAGCCCCAGCATTTT; cdr3_aa: CASSVYYSNQPQHF
v_call: TRBV20-1; clone_size: .; j_call: TRBJ2-7; d_call: .; cdr3_nt: TGCAGTGCTACAAAGGGCAGACTCTACGAGCAGTACTTC; cdr3_aa: CSATKGRLYEQYF
v_call: TRBV28; clone_size: .; j_call: TRBJ2-1; d_call: .; cdr3_nt: TGTGCCAGCAAACGACGGCTAGGAAGTGAGGAGCAGTTCTTC; cdr3_aa: CASKRRLGSEEQFF
v_call: TRBV4-1; clone_size: .; j_call: TRBJ2-7; d_call: .; cdr3_nt: TGCGCCAGCAGTTCCTCGGACGGCTACGAGCAGTACTTC; cdr3_aa: CASSSSDGYEQYF
v_call: TRBV12-3/TRBV12-4; clone_size: .; j_call: TRBJ2-3; d_call: .; cdr3_nt: TGTGCCAGCAGTTTAATCCAGAACACAGATACGCAGTATTTT; cdr3_aa: CASSLIQNTDTQYF
v_call: TRBV9; clone_size: few; j_call: TRBJ2-3; d_call: .; cdr3_nt: TGTGCCAGCAGCGTAGTCTTGAGCACAGATACGCAGTATTTT; cdr3_aa: CASSVVLSTDTQYF
v_call: TRBV4-1; clone_size: .; j_call: TRBJ2-5; d_call: TRBD2; cdr3_nt: TGCGCCAGCAGCCAAGACGGCCTAGCGGGAGGAGAGACCCAGTACTTC; cdr3_aa: CASSQDGLAGGETQYF
v_call: TRBV24-1; clone_size: .; j_call: TRBJ2-7; d_call: .; cdr3_nt: TGTGCCACCAGTGATTACTTTCCAGCCCCCTCCTACGAGCAGTACTTC; cdr3_aa: CATSDYFPAPSYEQYF
v_call: TRBV20-1; clone_size: few; j_call: TRBJ2-7; d_call: .; cdr3_nt: TGCAGTGCTAGAGATTTTCTCGCTCAAGGTGACGAGCAGTACTTC; cdr3_aa: CSARDFLAQGDEQYF
v_call: TRBV12-3/TRBV12-4; clone_size: few; j_call: TRBJ1-1; d_call: .; cdr3_nt: TGTGCCAGCAGTCGAAGGAGAACCGAACGGGCTGAAGCTTTCTTT; cdr3_aa: CASSRRRTERAEAFF
v_call: TRBV24-1; clone_size: .; j_call: TRBJ1-2; d_call: .; cdr3_nt: TGTGCCACCAGTGACCCAACCACAGAGAGACTCTATGGCTACACCTTC; cdr3_aa: CATSDPTTERLYGYTF
v_call: TRBV27; clone_size: few; j_call: TRBJ2-7; d_call: .; cdr3_nt: TGTGCCAGCAGTTTCCGTGCAGGGGCGTACACCTACGAGCAGTACTTC; cdr3_aa: CASSFRAGAYTYEQYF
v_call: TRBV6-2/TRBV6-3; clone_size: few; j_call: TRBJ1-2; d_call: .; cdr3_nt: TGTGCCAGCAGTGTAGGGGATCTAAACTATGGCTACACCTTC; cdr3_aa: CASSVGDLNYGYTF
v_call: TRBV14; clone_size: few; j_call: TRBJ2-1; d_call: .; cdr3_nt: TGTGCCAGCAGTGGGGGGCTTGGCAATGAGCAGTTCTTC; cdr3_aa: CASSGGLGNEQFF
v_call: TRBV5-1; clone_size: many; j_call: TRBJ2-1; d_call: .; cdr3_nt: TGCGCCAGCAGCTTGGTAAGCGGGTCAATGTACAATGAGCAGTTCTTC; cdr3_aa: CASSLVSGSMYNEQFF
v_call: TRBV20-1; clone_size: .; j_call: TRBJ2-3; d_call: .; cdr3_nt: TGCAGTGCCGTCGAGGGGGGATGGACAGATACGCAGTATTTT; cdr3_aa: CSAVEGGWTDTQYF
v_call: TRBV4-3; clone_size: .; j_call: TRBJ2-7; d_call: TRBD2; cdr3_nt: TGCGCCAGCAGCCAAGGAGGCGGGAGGAACTACGAGCAGTACTTC; cdr3_aa: CASSQGGGRNYEQYF
v_call: TRBV7-2; clone_size: .; j_call: TRBJ1-1; d_call: .; cdr3_nt: TGTGCCAGCAGCCAAAGATCCCCAGGGGAAGCTTTCTTT; cdr3_aa: CASSQRSPGEAFF
v_call: TRBV20-1; clone_size: .; j_call: TRBJ2-6; d_call: .; cdr3_nt: TGCAGTGCTAGACATACAGGGTTTAGCTCTGGGGCCAACGTCCTGACTTTC; cdr3_aa: CSARHTGFSSGANVLTF
v_call: TRBV7-2; clone_size: once; j_call: TRBJ2-5; d_call: .; cdr3_nt: TGTGCCAGCAGCTTAGGACAGGGAGGGGGACAAGAGACCCAGTACTTC; cdr3_aa: CASSLGQGGGQETQYF
v_call: TRBV7-8; clone_size: few; j_call: TRBJ2-3; d_call: TRBD1; cdr3_nt: TGTGCCAGCAGCCTTCAGGGACAGGGAACAGATACGCAGTATTTT; cdr3_aa: CASSLQGQGTDTQYF
v_call: TRBV2; clone_size: .; j_call: TRBJ2-7; d_call: .; cdr3_nt: TGTGCCAGCAGGCCGACTTTCGCGGGGTACGAGCAGTACTTC; cdr3_aa: CASRPTFAGYEQYF
v_call: TRBV18; clone_size: .; j_call: TRBJ2-5; d_call: .; cdr3_nt: TGTGCCAGCTCAGCCAAAATCTTACTAGTGGGAGGCGAGGAGACCCAGTACTTC; cdr3_aa: CASSAKILLVGGEETQYF
v_call: TRBV4-1; clone_size: .; j_call: TRBJ2-1; d_call: .; cdr3_nt: TGCGCCAGCAGCCAAGGGCTAGCAGTCAACAATGAGCAGTTCTTC; cdr3_aa: CASSQGLAVNNEQFF
v_call: TRBV3-1; clone_size: .; j_call: TRBJ2-7; d_call: .; cdr3_nt: TGTGCCAGCAGCCCATCGGCCCGGCTGAGCTCCTACGAGCAGTACTTC; cdr3_aa: CASSPSARLSSYEQYF
v_call: TRBV28; clone_size: .; j_call: TRBJ2-7; d_call: .; cdr3_nt: TGTGCCAGCAGTTTGCCCTCCGGGAAGTCCTACGAGCAGTACTTC; cdr3_aa: CASSLPSGKSYEQYF
v_call: TRBV29-1; clone_size: .; j_call: TRBJ1-2; d_call: TRBD1; cdr3_nt: TGCAGCGTTAATTACAGGGGGGTCGGCTACACCTTC; cdr3_aa: CSVNYRGVGYTF